One sample yielded the 27 T cell receptor beta chains listed below, sequenced in a study of CD4+ T cells in melanoma. Using immunoSEQ multiplex PCR, the repertoire was profiled, and TCRdb retains in-frame clones only, with some absent. The sample lists 10,000 to 14,000 clones, about 66% occurring once. Sequencing used cells from a culture (not recorded whether cultured in vitro). These receptors all come from a human donor with melanoma.

The genes are TRBV30 and TRBJ2-6; D uncertain. V gave up 8 bases and J gave up 2 bases, with 13 bases separating them. Looked up from germline, CDR1 is GTSNPN and CDR2 is SVGIG (reference sequence). The CDR3 covers 14 residues. The CDR3 spells CAGIVLPGANVLTF. The CDR3 DNA sequence: TGTGCCGGAATAGTTTTGCCTGGGGCCAACGTCCTGACTTTC.

The rearrangement links TRBV10-3 to TRBJ1-6, with 8 nucleotides matching TRBD1. The trim removed 10 bases at V and 15 bases at J, leaving 14 bases unmatched. The CDR3 runs 13 residues. Germline V gene sequence: CDR1 ENHRY, CDR2 SYGVKD. The CDR3: CATLQGDRMVLHF. The DNA for the CDR3 is TGTGCCACGCTACAGGGGGATAGGATGGTCCTCCACTTT.

The rearrangement links TRBV7-3 to TRBJ2-2; D uncertain. In germline, CDR1 is SGHTA, CDR2 FQGTGA. V was pared by 3 bases and J by 3 bases, with 11 bases between. The CDR3 is made up of 15 amino acids. As DNA, the CDR3 is TGTGCCAGCAGCTTCAAGGGAAGGGACACCGGGGAGCTGTTTTTT. Protein sequence: CASSFKGRDTGELFF.

This chain connects TRBV6-1 to TRBJ2-3; D is ambiguous. Trimming stripped 6 bases from V and 2 bases from J, with 6 bases between. The CDR3 is 12 amino acids. The germline gives CDR1 MNHNS, CDR2 SASEGT. CDR3 loop: CASRGNTDTQYF. CDR3 nucleotides: TGTGCCAGCAGGGGGAACACAGATACGCAGTATTTT.

V is TRBV9 and J is TRBJ1-2; 8 nucleotides line up with TRBD1. The CDR3 covers 14 residues. V gave up 5 bases and J gave up 8 bases; unmatched junction bases: 11. Germline V CDR1 and CDR2: SGDLS, YYNGEE. This CDR3 reads CASSAETGAGGYTF. In DNA form, the CDR3 reads TGTGCCAGCAGTGCTGAGACAGGGGCTGGGGGCTACACCTTC.

The gene calls are TRBV2 and TRBJ1-4, with TRBD1 matching over 7 bases. After removal of 5 bases from V and 0 bases from J, the junction contained 15 bases not matched to a gene. The germline V gene encodes CDR1 SNHLY and CDR2 FYNNEI. CDR3 size: 19 residues. CDR3 sequence: CASSLPRDRRFTTNEKLFF. The DNA for the CDR3 is TGTGCCAGCAGTCTACCCCGGGACAGACGCTTTACAACTAATGAAAAACTGTTTTTT.

The chain joins TRBV6-5 to TRBJ1-6; D not resolved. Deletions cut 2 bases from V and 0 bases from J, with 8 bases between. The length of the CDR3 is 16 residues. The germline V gene encodes CDR1 MNHEY and CDR2 SVGAGI. DNA of the CDR3: TGTGCCAGCAGTTACGGCCGGAGCTCCTATAATTCACCCCTCCACTTT. This gives the protein CASSYGRSSYNSPLHF.

This clone has just one count. This chain uses TRBV5-1 with TRBJ2-1; D possibly corresponds to TRBD2 (7 bases). V lost 2 bases to trimming and J lost 8 bases, with 17 bases between them. The CDR3 loop spans 15 amino acids. CDR1 and CDR2 from the germline V gene are SGHRS and YFSETQ. CDR3 residues: CASSLIGGAVHEQFF. The CDR3 DNA sequence: TGCGCCAGCAGCTTAATAGGGGGGGCCGTCCATGAGCAGTTCTTC.

The rearrangement joins TRBV6-5 to TRBJ1-2; the D is unclear. The V end was cut by 5 bases, the J end by 3 bases, with 13 bases between. Germline V gives CDR1 MNHEY, CDR2 SVGAGI. The CDR3 has 14 amino acids. DNA for the CDR3: TGTGCCAGCAGTGCACTAGGTGCCCACTATGGCTACACCTTC. This sequence encodes CASSALGAHYGYTF.

The genes are TRBV7-2 and TRBJ2-5, with D uncertain. This CDR3 has 14 residues. Germline CDR1 and CDR2: SGHTA and FQGNSA. The germline V and J ends were trimmed by 2 bases and 5 bases, with 12 bases remaining between them. In DNA form, the CDR3 reads TGTGCCAGCAGCTTATTCGACCCAAGGGAGACCCAGTACTTC. This sequence encodes CASSLFDPRETQYF.

This chain joins TRBV7-2 and TRBJ2-2; D is possibly TRBD1 (6 bases). The CDR3 is 15 residues long. V lost 4 bases to trimming and J lost 2 bases, with 11 bases between them. CDR1 and CDR2 (germline): SGHTA, FQGNSA. CDR3 bases: TGTGCCAGCAGCTCCCGGACAGCTAACACCGGGGAGCTGTTTTTT. Encoded protein: CASSSRTANTGELFF.

This chain uses TRBV2 with TRBJ2-7; unclear D gene. The CDR3 totals 14 residues. Germline V gene data show CDR1 as SNHLY and CDR2 as FYNNEI. V lost 6 bases and J lost 2, with 14 bases in between. The CDR3 DNA follows: TGTGCCAGCAGGGAGATAGTGAACACCTACGAGCAGTACTTC. Translating gives CASREIVNTYEQYF.

This clone turned up a few times. V gene TRBV7-2 combines with J gene TRBJ2-3; 7 nucleotides align to TRBD2. The V gene's germline CDR1 is SGHTA and CDR2 FQGNSA. V shed 5 bases and J 4 bases; nucleotides not matched to a gene: 12. The length of the CDR3 is 16 residues. The CDR3 DNA reads TGTGCCAGCAGCCCCTTCCACGAGGGAGGGGCAGATACGCAGTATTTT. Translating gives CASSPFHEGGADTQYF.

This clone has only a few counts. This chain joins TRBV6-6 and TRBJ1-6; the D gene is possibly TRBD1 (6 bases). Germline lookup yields CDR1 MNHNY and CDR2 SVGAGI (reference sequence). The V gene lost 0 bases and the J gene lost 14 bases, with 14 bases spanning the gap. This CDR3 contains 14 residues. CDR3 DNA sequence: TGTGCCAGCAGTTACTCGGCCGGGGGCGAAGCCCTCCACTTT. This encodes CASSYSAGGEALHF.

The chain employs TRBV7-2 and TRBJ2-3, with a possible D match to TRBD1 (6 bases). Germline V gene sequence: CDR1 SGHTA, CDR2 FQGNSA. Trimming removed 5 bases at V and 4 bases at J, with 19 bases between. The CDR3 spans 16 residues. The CDR3 spells CASSQEARGRADTQYF. As DNA, the CDR3 is TGTGCCAGCAGCCAAGAAGCCAGGGGACGAGCAGATACGCAGTATTTT.

This chain connects TRBV6-1 to TRBJ1-4, with D perhaps TRBD1 (6 bases). Trimming left V 3 bases short and J 1 base short, with 9 bases between. The CDR3 length is 15 residues. Germline CDR1 reads MNHNS; CDR2 reads SASEGT. The CDR3 DNA sequence: TGTGCCAGCAGTGACAGGGGAGGAACTAATGAAAAACTGTTTTTT. Translating gives CASSDRGGTNEKLFF.

V gene TRBV10-3 combines with J gene TRBJ2-1; TRBD2 might be the D (6 bases). The germline V gene has CDR1 ENHRY and CDR2 SYGVKD. CDR3 length: 13 residues. V lost 9 bases, J lost 10 bases, and 19 bases lay in between. CDR3 sequence reads: CAITAGPGGEQFF. CDR3 bases: TGTGCCATAACTGCGGGGCCCGGAGGCGAGCAGTTCTTC.

This clone was observed a single time. The chain has TRBV5-1 and TRBJ2-5, with a weak D call TRBD2 (6 bases). Trimming took 6 bases from V and 3 from J, leaving 15 bases between them. The CDR3 spans 14 residues. Germline lookup yields CDR1 SGHRS and CDR2 YFSETQ. The CDR3 is CASTLSGPEETQYF. The DNA for the CDR3 is TGCGCCAGCACCCTAAGCGGGCCCGAAGAGACCCAGTACTTC.

This chain links TRBV7-2 with TRBJ1-2; D uncertain. Per germline, CDR1 SGHTA and CDR2 FQGNSA. V was shortened by 1 base and J by 5 bases, with 5 bases between the two germline ends. This CDR3 is built from 12 residues. The CDR3 nucleotides read TGTGCCAGCAGCTTAGAAGGGTATGGCTACACCTTC. Its translation: CASSLEGYGYTF. Using reference TRBV7-2 and TRBJ1-2 for the parts outside the CDR3, the full variable domain is GAGVSQSPSNKVTEKGKDVELRCDPISGHTALYWYRQSLGQGLEFLIYFQGNSAPDKSGLPSDRFSAERTGGSVSTLTIQRTQQEDSAVYLCASSLEGYGYTFGSGTRLTVV.

This clone was found a few times. The chain is built from TRBV2 and TRBJ1-6; TRBD1 matches 7 bases. This CDR3 spans 14 amino acids. Germline CDR1 and CDR2: SNHLY and FYNNEI. Trimming removed 4 bases from V and 7 bases from J; junction bases left unmatched: 4. This chain's CDR3 is CASSARQGNSPLHF. The DNA of the CDR3 is TGTGCCAGCAGTGCGAGACAGGGAAATTCACCCCTCCACTTT.

This chain connects TRBV5-1 to TRBJ2-3; 7 bases line up with TRBD2. The CDR3 is 13 amino acids. The V gene's germline CDR1 is SGHRS and CDR2 YFSETQ. The V and J ends lost 3 bases and 5 bases, in that order; junction bases with no gene match: 3. The CDR3 nucleotides are TGCGCCAGCAGCTCCTCTAGCGGAGATACGCAGTATTTT. Amino acid sequence: CASSSSSGDTQYF. The entire variable domain, with the rest obtained from reference TRBV5-1 and TRBJ2-3, is as follows: KAGVTQTPRYLIKTRGQQVTLSCSPISGHRSVSWYQQTPGQGLQFLFEYFSETQRNKGNFPGRFSGRQFSNSRSEMNVSTLELGDSALYLCASSSSSGDTQYFGPGTRLTVL.

The chain employs TRBV7-8 and TRBJ1-3; D is uncertain. CDR3 length equals 14 residues. Germline CDR1 SGHVS, CDR2 FQNEAQ. The V gene lost 2 bases and the J gene lost 4 bases, with 9 bases spanning the gap. In nucleotides, the CDR3 is TGTGCCAGCAGCTTATCGGGGTTAGGAAACACCATATATTTT. It specifies CASSLSGLGNTIYF.

This sequence joins TRBV30 and TRBJ2-1, with a possible D match to TRBD2 (5 bases). The CDR3 consists of 14 residues. Trimming cost V 5 bases and J 7 bases, with 18 bases left between them. Germline-derived CDR1 and CDR2 are GTSNPN and SVGIG (reference sequence). CDR3 residues: CAWATGLGWNEQFF. CDR3 nucleotide sequence: TGTGCCTGGGCAACTGGACTTGGTTGGAATGAGCAGTTCTTC.

About this clone: Other DNA sequences of this sample code for an identical CDR3. The J gene is TRBJ2-1, the V gene TRBV7-9; no firm D call. Between the trimmed V and J ends, which lost 3 bases and 7 bases, there was a span of 7 bases. CDR1 is SEHNR and CDR2 is FQNEAQ in the germline V gene (reference sequence). The CDR3 covers 12 residues. CDR3 sequence: CASSFLRNEQFF. Here the CDR3 DNA reads TGTGCCAGCAGCTTCCTTCGTAATGAGCAGTTCTTC.

This clone was seen once. The chain recombines TRBV29-1 with TRBJ2-7, with 7 positions matching TRBD2. This CDR3 is built from 13 residues. Germline values: CDR1 SQVTM, CDR2 ANQGSEA. Trimming took 5 bases from V and 2 from J; bases not matched to a gene: 6. The DNA of the CDR3 is TGCAGCGTTAAACTAGCGATGACCTACGAGCAGTACTTC. Amino acids: CSVKLAMTYEQYF.

The chain is built from TRBV30 and TRBJ1-1, with TRBD1 matching 7 bases. V lost 0 bases and J lost 11; bases outside the gene matches: 12. The germline gives CDR1 GTSNPN, CDR2 SVGIG (reference sequence). The CDR3 spans 14 residues. The CDR3: CAWSVGGQGVIAFF. The CDR3 coding sequence is TGTGCCTGGAGTGTTGGAGGTCAGGGGGTAATCGCTTTCTTT. The full variable domain, rest sourced from reference TRBV30 and TRBJ1-1, is SQTIHQWPATLVQPVGSPLSLECTVEGTSNPNLYWYRQAAGRGLQLLFYSVGIGQISSEVPQNLSASRPQDRQFILSSKKLLLSDSGFYLCAWSVGGQGVIAFFGQGTRLTVV.

V and J are TRBV7-3 and TRBJ2-3; 7 bases match TRBD1. J lost 1 base, V lost 5 bases, and 9 bases had no gene match. Germline CDR1 and CDR2: SGHTA and FQGTGA. This CDR3 is built from 16 residues. CDR3 nucleotide sequence: TGTGCCAGCAGCCGTACGACAGGGCTCGGCACAGATACGCAGTATTTT. This encodes CASSRTTGLGTDTQYF.